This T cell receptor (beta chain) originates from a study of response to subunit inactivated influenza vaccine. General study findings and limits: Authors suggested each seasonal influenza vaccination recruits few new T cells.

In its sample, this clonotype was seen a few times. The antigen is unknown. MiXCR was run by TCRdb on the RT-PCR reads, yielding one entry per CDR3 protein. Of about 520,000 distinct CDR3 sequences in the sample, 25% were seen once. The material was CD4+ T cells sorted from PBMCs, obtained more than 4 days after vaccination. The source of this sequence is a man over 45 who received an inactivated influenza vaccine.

CDR3 residues: CASSYSPAQPQHF. For the CDR3, the DNA is TGTGCCAGCAGTTACTCGCCCGCCCAGCCCCAGCATTTT. The rearrangement joins TRBV6-5 to TRBJ1-5; D gene ambiguous. This CDR3 is built from 13 residues. V was clipped by 0 bases and J by 7 bases, with 7 bases between them. The V gene's germline CDR1 is MNHEY and CDR2 SVGAGI.